This T cell receptor (beta chain) was recorded in a study of breast tumors, draining lymph nodes, adjacent tissues. J gave up 4 bases and V 7 bases, and 4 bases lay outside the gene matches. The germline V gene has CDR1 LNHNV and CDR2 YYDKDF (reference sequence). The CDR3 runs to 16 residues. Axillary draining lymph nodes of breast cancer patients supplied the node samples. Regarding the study as a whole: Tumor repertoires ranked between lymph nodes and nontumor tissue in diversity, with V and J gene preferences. Compared with basal-like, luminal-like tumors shared significantly more repertoire with nontumor tissue.

One entry per CDR3 protein results from TCRdb running MiXCR on the multiplex PCR reads. The repertoire has around 170,000 distinct CDR3 sequences, approximately 30% of them found once; the top ten carry around 4%. On this clonotype itself: Its antigen remains unknown.

The TCR comes from a female donor with breast cancer. Some clones in this sample may be carry-over from other donors' samples. Source material: axillary lymph node tissue. This chain connects TRBV15 to TRBJ2-2; 15 bases align to TRBD2. The CDR3 region has the DNA TGTGCCACCACGCCGGGACTAGCGGGGGGCACCGGGGAGCTGTTTTTT. This translates into CATTPGLAGGTGELFF.